The TCR beta chain under discussion was sequenced for a study of cytomegalovirus exposure and HLA in healthy donors listed by TCRdb under 2017. A note on the overall study: According to an earlier analysis of a few hundred of the donors, about 179 million T cells yielded over 100 million unique TCR beta sequences and less than 300 Gb of sequence data. In the later analysis, no new phenotypic data were used to find candidate immune exposures; instead, reliance was placed on TCR beta sequences and their occurrence across donors. HLA typing covered class I and class II loci at four-digit resolution. Among the roughly 430 genotyped donors, 75% to 90% belonged to the genetic ancestry cluster associated with self-reported Caucasian donors. Roughly five DR-DQ haplotypes were handled as single units for association and clustering because linkage in the cohort was strong. The study aimed to test whether signatures of past pathogen exposure could be identified by cataloging public T cell receptors. In a later genetic analysis, genome-wide SNP genotypes for about 65% of the 666 donors were used, and that subset was treated as a discovery cohort. In an earlier analysis of around 540 of the donors, high-throughput TCR beta sequencing was used to judge whether each TCR beta V gene segment behaved as functional or pseudogenic. A later analysis re-analyzed previously published TCR beta repertoires from about 600 donors and added high-resolution HLA genotyping to study TCR occurrence patterns. The study combined high-throughput TCR immunosequencing, statistical association of individual TCRs with disease status, and machine learning to predict cytomegalovirus infection status. Among around 400 genotyped donors of the cohort, an average of about 240,000 unique TCR beta nucleotide sequences were sequenced per donor, roughly 18% of them non-productive. Roughly 300 gigabases of sequencing data and 70 million to 85 million unique TCR sequences were included in an early release covering 500 to 750 HLA-typed donors. In addition to the first cohort of approximately 670 subjects, a separate validation cohort of 120 different subjects was used. Donor age, sex, ethnicity and CMV serostatus were compiled together with the repertoire data. All discovery cohort repertoires had been generated on a single sequencing platform. The number of typed donors differed by locus: about 629-630 for A, B, C, DRB1 and DQB1; about 520 for DQA1; 606 for DPA1; and approximately 450 for DPB1. Using immunosequencing, the study profiled T cell repertoires from approximately 700 subjects and related those repertoires to cytomegalovirus serostatus.

The cohort consisted of more than 650 healthy bone marrow donors. At the time of sampling, every cohort member was nominally healthy, though immune exposures that went unrecorded were likely present. CMV serostatus was recorded as positive for about 310 and negative for 352 of the 666 cohort members, whereas no CMV serostatus was recorded for the donor in question. Every donor gave a peripheral blood sample, and the peripheral blood mononuclear cells from that sample were used for TCR beta sequencing. The Qiagen DNeasy Blood Extraction Kit was used to extract genomic DNA from the blood cell samples. Library construction relied on the immunoSEQ multiplex PCR assay. For the multiplex PCR, a mixture combining 60 forward primers for TCR Vbeta segments and 13 reverse primers for TCR Jbeta segments was used. Amplification of the CDR3 region of rearranged TCR beta genes was performed with a multiplex PCR assay on genomic DNA. The Illumina HiSeq System was used to sequence the amplified TCR beta libraries as 87-base-pair reads. From the authors' description of their analysis: Across the 700 or so repertoires, a later analysis counted some 80 million unique TCR beta chains, approximately 12 million of which were shared by at least two donors. To remove PCR and sequencing errors, raw reads were error-corrected and collapsed into unique sequences using a nearest-neighbor algorithm that merged closely related sequences. V, D and J gene segments were assigned by aligning CDR3 sequences to IMGT reference sequences. For a sequence to be retained, a match of at least six nucleotides was required to both a V gene segment and a J gene segment. Rearrangements were classified as productive when the CDR3 lacked stop codons and remained in frame with V and J, and all other rearrangements were classified as non-productive. Following IMGT convention, CDR3 was defined as the stretch from the second conserved V-encoded cysteine up to the conserved J-encoded phenylalanine. Sequences without an unambiguous match to a single V gene segment were excluded from the earlier analysis of several hundred of the donors. In an earlier analysis of 450 to 700 of the donors, V segments were called functional above 56.7% productive rearrangements and were called segregating when the between-donor standard deviation exceeded 5%. A statistical classification framework was developed to diagnose cytomegalovirus status using the catalog of TCR beta chain sequences. A later analysis assigned V and J genes by comparing TCR nucleotide sequences with IMGT/GENE-DB human TR gene sequences. In a later analysis, CDR3 sequences and most-parsimonious VDJ recombination scenarios were assigned using the TCRdist pipeline. In a later analysis, each TCR beta chain was defined by its CDR3 amino acid sequence together with its V-gene family, and reads without a unique V-gene family were excluded. As a way to deal with suspected cross-contamination and a sequencing artifact, a later analysis dropped 500 to 700 nucleotide sequences that were highly shared and had low generation probability. In a later analysis, a clonal expansion index for each public chain was calculated from normalized within-repertoire ranks of inferred template counts. A later analysis computed generation probabilities with a VDJ recombination model fitted to out-of-frame rearrangements, and checked the results against IGoR. Hypergeometric tests were used in a later analysis to score TCR-TCR, TCR-HLA and TCR-CMV co-occurrence, with a repertoire-size bias correction applied to the TCR pairs. False discovery rates were estimated in a later analysis by permuting HLA or CMV assignments 20 times. In a later analysis, co-occurring TCRs were grouped using DBSCAN, and TCRdist sequence similarity was added for clustering within HLA-allele-positive subsets. For co-occurrence clustering, repertoires with fewer than 30,000 or more than 120,000 public chains were excluded, along with five or six repertoires with anomalous nucleotide sharing. TCRdb provides this immuneACCESS table in a form limited to in-frame rearrangements. Some clones are lacking; in checked studies, under half of them reflect an unresolved V gene, and why the rest are absent is not known. The DNA was the basis for D and trimming; V, J and clone size are from that table. The sample data list 50,000 to 55,000 clones, and around three fifths of these were observed just once. The top ten hold over 9.5% of the sample.

Concerning this clone: The antigen this receptor binds is unknown. Base qualities are not recorded, but no much larger clone differs from it by a single base.

Its CDR3 holds 15 amino acids, cysteine through phenylalanine. Of all the DNA, just the CDR3 is kept, 45 bases in frame from base 1. Germline trimming: 0 bases from V, 4 bases from J; junction bases outside gene matches: 6. Based on the germline V gene, the CDR1 and CDR2 sequences are SGDLS and YYNGEE. The investigation overall reported the following: In a later analysis, most CMV-associated TCR beta chains were found to appear HLA-restricted, with HLA associations seemingly driven largely by CMV exposure. Most TCR sequences were observed very rarely across donors, whereas some public TCRs were present in many individuals. According to a later analysis, TCR association rates differed among HLA loci, with DRB1 alleles showing the most associated TCRs and HLA-C alleles showing the fewest. The earlier analysis of some 540 of the donors excluded some 16 rarely observed V segments, including chromosome 9 orphons, because counts were too low. Presence/absence analyses assumed roughly uniform sequencing depth across donors, an assumption that may not hold. Because the 87-base-pair reads could not distinguish some IMGT-functional V segments, including TRBV6-2 and TRBV6-3, those segments were excluded. Specific HLA alleles were associated with 16,951 TCR beta sequences at a false discovery rate of 0.05 in a later analysis. Linkage disequilibrium might explain the correlated functional status among segregating V segments, but an unknown experimental factor could not be excluded. A later genetic analysis associated a missense DCLRE1C variant with V-gene and J-gene trimming of TCR beta chains, and an independent cohort replicated the association. According to a later genetic analysis, donors in an Asian-associated ancestry cluster had fewer N-insertions in productive TCRs than the roughly 700-donor mean. A further reported finding was that TCR beta sequences accurately predicted the HLA-A and HLA-B alleles for most subjects in the first cohort. The only immune exposure information available for the cohort was CMV serostatus. In a later analysis, HLA-associated TCR beta chains showed more clonal expansion and lower generation probabilities than non-associated chains that were equally common. The sequencing pipeline was judged likely to have produced a cluster of highly shared sequence variants as a technical artifact. It was suggested by the authors that the approach could potentially be generalized to other disease states and immunological phenotypes. A total of 150 to 200 TCR beta chains were listed by the study as associated with cytomegalovirus. In an earlier analysis of over 550 of the donors, most TCR beta V segments were observed in productive rearrangements about 87% or about 30% of the time, broadly matching IMGT annotations. Because HLA typing was unavailable for some donors at each locus, only the typed subset was used in association tests. A later analysis reported that several top co-occurrence clusters appeared linked to parvovirus B19, influenza, CMV and Epstein-Barr virus. Assigning TCR associations to individual alleles was difficult when HLA alleles, especially DR and DQ, strongly co-occurred. The cohort was sequenced for TCR beta chains only, and without alpha or paired-chain data the features that could be detected were limited. A few of the identified cytomegalovirus-associated TCR beta chains were confirmed in vitro to be specific for cytomegalovirus antigens. In both the original and validation cohorts, the classifier was reported to diagnose cytomegalovirus status with high specificity and sensitivity.

Sequences were obtained from PBMCs. Recombination joined TRBV9 with TRBJ1-2; TRBD1 lines up with 7 middle nucleotides. This receptor was identified in a human donor in good health. CDR3 reads: CASSVGTGGSYGYTF. The DNA sequence is TGTGCCAGCAGCGTAGGGACAGGAGGGAGCTATGGCTACACCTTC.